Sequencing of this T cell receptor beta chain was carried out in a study of STAT5B mutations in CD4+ large granular lymphocyte leukemia. Study as a whole: Among healthy donors, a particular HLA allele went with more CDR3 'QG' motifs.

The CDR3 consists of 15 residues. Trimming cost V 7 bases and J 8 bases, with 24 bases left between them. The germline V gene has CDR1 SGHKS and CDR2 YYEKEE (reference sequence). Method: immunoSEQ multiplex PCR; TCRdb's copy keeps in-frame clones and lacks some. The table lists tens of thousands of clones, 70% to 90% of them singletons, with 2.6% in the top ten. This TCR was recovered from a human donor in good health. The V call is TRBV5-5, the J call TRBJ1-2; D is undetermined. Sequencing was carried out using CD4+ T cells from blood buffy coats. The CDR3 sequence is CASGRLGGVGLGYTF. The CDR3 DNA is TGTGCCAGCGGCCGCCTGGGCGGAGTGGGGTTGGGCTACACCTTC.